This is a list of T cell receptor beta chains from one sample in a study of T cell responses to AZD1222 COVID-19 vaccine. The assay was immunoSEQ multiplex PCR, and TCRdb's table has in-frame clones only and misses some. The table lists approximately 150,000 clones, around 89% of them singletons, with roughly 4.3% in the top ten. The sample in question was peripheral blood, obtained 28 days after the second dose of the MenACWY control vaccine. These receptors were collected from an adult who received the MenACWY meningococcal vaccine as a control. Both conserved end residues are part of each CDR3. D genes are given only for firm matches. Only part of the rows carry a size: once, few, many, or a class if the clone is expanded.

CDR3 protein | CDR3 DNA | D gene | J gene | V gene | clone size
CASSRSGQPGQYF | TGTGCCAGCAGTCGCAGCGGACAACCGGGGCAGTACTTC | . | TRBJ2-7 | TRBV27 | .
CASTYNQRQYF | TGTGCCAGCACTTATAACCAGCGGCAGTACTTC | . | TRBJ2-7 | TRBV6-5 | .
CASSRGRSYSGNTIYF | TGTGCCAGCAGCCGCGGACGGAGCTACTCTGGAAACACCATATATTTT | . | TRBJ1-3 | TRBV3-1/TRBV3-2 | .
CASSVGSGTYNEQFF | TGTGCCAGCAGCGTGGGTAGCGGCACTTACAATGAGCAGTTCTTC | . | TRBJ2-1 | TRBV9 | .
CACDRVDEQYF | TGTGCCTGCGACAGGGTGGACGAGCAGTACTTC | TRBD1 | TRBJ2-7 | TRBV30 | .
CAISESSRINNEQFF | TGTGCCATCAGTGAGTCGAGTAGGATTAACAATGAGCAGTTCTTC | . | TRBJ2-1 | TRBV10-3 | .
CASSPDQGQEANYGYTF | TGTGCCAGCAGCCCCGATCAGGGACAGGAAGCTAACTATGGCTACACCTTC | TRBD1 | TRBJ1-2 | TRBV14 | .
CATSEGLAGDEQYF | TGTGCCACCAGTGAGGGACTAGCGGGAGACGAGCAGTACTTC | TRBD2 | TRBJ2-7 | TRBV24-1 | .
CASSPLGQLNTEAFF | TGTGCCAGCAGCCCCTTAGGACAGCTGAACACTGAAGCTTTCTTT | . | TRBJ1-1 | TRBV9 | .
CATSDFRNLETQYF | TGTGCCACCAGTGATTTCCGCAACCTTGAGACCCAGTACTTC | . | TRBJ2-5 | TRBV24-1 | .
CASSDHTRGSYEQYF | TGTGCCAGCAGCGATCATACTAGGGGCTCCTACGAGCAGTACTTC | . | TRBJ2-7 | TRBV6-5 | .
CATSEHGTANTGELFF | TGTGCCACCTCAGAACACGGGACAGCGAACACCGGGGAGCTGTTTTTT | TRBD1 | TRBJ2-2 | TRBV2 | .
CASSSDRTPYNSPLHF | TGTGCCAGCAGTTCAGACCGTACCCCCTATAATTCACCCCTCCACTTT | . | TRBJ1-6 | TRBV6-5 | .
CASSLSAEGLETQYF | TGTGCCAGCAGTTTGAGTGCGGAGGGTCTGGAGACCCAGTACTTC | . | TRBJ2-5 | TRBV28 | .
CASSYNRRVGYTF | TGTGCCAGCAGTTACAACAGGAGGGTTGGCTACACCTTC | . | TRBJ1-2 | TRBV6-5 | .
CAITRQANYGYTF | TGTGCCATCACCCGACAGGCTAACTATGGCTACACCTTC | . | TRBJ1-2 | TRBV10-3 | .
CASSFRGSGRADEQYF | TGTGCCAGCAGTTTTAGAGGTAGCGGGAGGGCCGACGAGCAGTACTTC | TRBD2 | TRBJ2-7 | TRBV28 | .
CASSYSVVMNTEAFF | TGTGCCAGCAGTTACTCGGTGGTAATGAACACTGAAGCTTTCTTT | . | TRBJ1-1 | TRBV6-5 | .
CASSDPSDSLMNTEAFF | TGTGCCAGCAGTGATCCATCGGACAGCCTCATGAACACTGAAGCTTTCTTT | . | TRBJ1-1 | TRBV2 | .
CASSSLYNEQFF | TGTGCCAGCAGTTCCCTTTACAATGAGCAGTTCTTC | . | TRBJ2-1 | TRBV6-5 | .
CASSLRTSGRGETQYF | TGTGCCAGCAGCCTAAGAACTAGCGGGAGGGGAGAGACCCAGTACTTC | TRBD2 | TRBJ2-5 | TRBV7-2 | .
CSVGEWEIQETQYF | TGCAGCGTGGGGGAGTGGGAAATACAAGAGACCCAGTACTTC | . | TRBJ2-5 | TRBV29-1 | .
CASSPTPTSGSGYEQYF | TGTGCCAGCTCACCCACCCCTACTAGCGGGAGTGGGTACGAGCAGTACTTC | TRBD2 | TRBJ2-7 | TRBV18 | once
CASRWQGGNYGYTF | TGTGCCAGCAGATGGCAGGGCGGCAACTATGGCTACACCTTC | . | TRBJ1-2 | TRBV2 | .
CASSQGASGNTQYF | TGCGCCAGCAGCCAAGGGGCCTCGGGGAATACGCAGTATTTT | . | TRBJ2-3 | TRBV4-3 | .
CASSERPYNSPLHF | TGCGCCAGCAGTGAACGACCGTATAATTCACCCCTCCACTTT | . | TRBJ1-6 | TRBV10-2 | .
CASSQRGRVGHYGYTF | TGTGCCAGCAGCCAGAGGGGACGGGTCGGGCACTATGGCTACACCTTC | . | TRBJ1-2 | TRBV3-1/TRBV3-2 | .
CASRSWSGRYNEQFF | TGTGCCAGCCGCTCCTGGAGCGGGAGGTACAATGAGCAGTTCTTC | TRBD2 | TRBJ2-1 | TRBV11-2 | .
CASSVASYNEQFF | TGTGCCAGCAGCGTAGCTTCCTACAATGAGCAGTTCTTC | . | TRBJ2-1 | TRBV9 | .
CATSFTGGIGTGELFF | TGTGCCACCAGTTTTACGGGAGGCATCGGCACCGGGGAGCTGTTTTTT | TRBD2 | TRBJ2-2 | TRBV24-1 | .
CSASKIAGGGWQFF | TGCAGTGCTAGTAAAATAGCGGGAGGGGGTTGGCAGTTCTTC | TRBD2 | TRBJ2-1 | TRBV20-1 | .
CASSLSDRDRGGRSGANVLTF | TGCGCCAGCAGCTTGTCGGACCGGGACAGGGGTGGTCGCTCTGGGGCCAACGTCCTGACTTTC | TRBD1 | TRBJ2-6 | TRBV5-1 | .
CASSREGARVYGYTF | TGTGCCAGCAGCCGTGAGGGGGCGCGAGTATACGGCTACACCTTC | TRBD1 | TRBJ1-2 | TRBV27 | once
CASSPGDRDNEQYF | TGTGCCAGCAGTCCGGGGGACAGGGATAACGAGCAGTACTTC | TRBD1 | TRBJ2-7 | TRBV28 | once
CASSASPGTAYGSPLHF | TGTGCCAGTAGTGCCTCACCGGGGACAGCATACGGATCACCCCTCCACTTT | TRBD1 | TRBJ1-6 | TRBV19 | .
CASSRDRANEKLFF | TGTGCCAGCAGCCGGGACAGGGCTAATGAAAAACTGTTTTTT | TRBD1 | TRBJ1-4 | TRBV7-2 | .
CAIRPSWFFNYGYTF | TGTGCCATCAGACCGAGCTGGTTCTTTAACTATGGCTACACCTTC | . | TRBJ1-2 | TRBV10-3 | .
CASSFQTDTEAFF | TGTGCCAGCAGTTTCCAGACGGACACTGAAGCTTTCTTT | . | TRBJ1-1 | TRBV12-3/TRBV12-4 | .
CASSPPAKGEKLFF | TGTGCCAGCAGTCCCCCAGCGAAGGGTGAAAAACTGTTTTTT | . | TRBJ1-4 | TRBV6-6 | .
CASSYGRVSGANVLTF | TGTGCCAGCAGTTACGGTAGAGTCTCTGGGGCCAACGTCCTGACTTTC | . | TRBJ2-6 | TRBV6-2/TRBV6-3 | few
CSVAPSSYEQYF | TGCAGCGTTGCACCGAGCTCCTACGAGCAGTACTTC | . | TRBJ2-7 | TRBV29-1 | .
CASSPHMNTEAFF | TGTGCCAGCAGCCCTCACATGAACACTGAAGCTTTCTTT | . | TRBJ1-1 | TRBV7-2 | .
CASSQGRGYTF | TGCGCCAGCAGCCAAGGTCGTGGCTACACCTTC | . | TRBJ1-2 | TRBV4-3 | once
CASRLTGVGYGYTF | TGTGCCAGCAGGCTCACAGGGGTTGGCTATGGCTACACCTTC | TRBD1 | TRBJ1-2 | TRBV6-5 | .
CASATQNSGANVLTF | TGTGCCAGCGCGACTCAGAATTCGGGGGCCAACGTCCTGACTTTC | . | TRBJ2-6 | TRBV27 | .
CASSLTGQIGAQHF | TGTGCCAGCAGCCTTACTGGACAAATTGGAGCCCAGCATTTT | . | TRBJ1-5 | TRBV11-2 | few
CASRLQDSYNEQFF | TGTGCCAGCAGATTACAGGATTCCTACAATGAGCAGTTCTTC | . | TRBJ2-1 | TRBV6-5 | .
CASSYSSGGIGYTF | TGTGCCAGCAGTTACTCATCTGGGGGCATAGGCTACACCTTC | . | TRBJ1-2 | TRBV6-5 | .
CASSLSNQPQHF | TGTGCCAGCAGCTTATCCAATCAGCCCCAGCATTTT | . | TRBJ1-5 | TRBV7-2 | .
CASSQDSSDRRILYGYTF | TGCGCCAGCAGCCAAGACTCGTCGGACAGAAGAATCCTTTATGGCTACACCTTC | . | TRBJ1-2 | TRBV4-1 | .
CASSPELAPYNEQFF | TGCGCCAGCAGCCCCGAACTAGCGCCGTACAATGAGCAGTTCTTC | TRBD2 | TRBJ2-1 | TRBV4-3 | .
CASSKNYEQYF | TGCGCCAGCAGCAAGAACTACGAGCAGTACTTC | . | TRBJ2-7 | TRBV5-1 | .
CASSVVAGRTDTQYF | TGTGCCAGCAGCGTAGTAGCGGGACGCACAGATACGCAGTATTTT | TRBD2 | TRBJ2-3 | TRBV9 | once